These T cell receptor beta chains were read from a single sample in a study of blood T cell repertoires in COVID-19. The assay was immunoSEQ multiplex PCR, and TCRdb's table has in-frame clones only and misses some. The sample records roughly 250,000 clones, over 80% being singletons. The source material was PBMCs or T cells enriched from blood (not recorded which). The receptors come from a woman under 30 who had recovered from COVID-19. Each CDR3 is given with its conserved first and last residue. D genes are given only for firm matches. Part of the rows lack a size; the others show once, few, many or a class for expanded clones.

d_call	v_call	j_call	clone_size	cdr3_aa	cdr3_nt
TRBD1	TRBV27	TRBJ2-7	many	CASSLSPRDRVGTYEQYF	TGTGCCAGCAGTTTATCGCCCCGGGACAGGGTAGGGACCTACGAGCAGTACTTC
TRBD1	TRBV27	TRBJ1-1	.	CASSQGVWGNTEAFF	TGTGCCAGCAGCCAGGGGGTGTGGGGGAACACTGAAGCTTTCTTT
TRBD2	TRBV5-1	TRBJ2-5	.	CASSLGSGKETQYF	TGCGCCAGCAGCCTAGGTAGCGGGAAAGAGACCCAGTACTTC
.	TRBV5-6	TRBJ1-1	few	CASSLVSGGTEAFF	TGTGCCAGCAGCTTGGTGTCGGGTGGGACTGAAGCTTTCTTT
TRBD1	TRBV4-1	TRBJ2-7	.	CASRTGLHSYEQYF	TGCGCCAGCAGGACAGGGCTTCACTCCTACGAGCAGTACTTC
.	TRBV15	TRBJ2-7	.	CATSRDQGDEQYF	TGTGCCACCAGCAGAGATCAAGGGGACGAGCAGTACTTC
TRBD2	TRBV7-9	TRBJ2-1	.	CASSFGTINEQFF	TGTGCCAGCAGCTTCGGGACTATCAATGAGCAGTTCTTC
.	TRBV9	TRBJ2-2	.	CASSRGIGELFF	TGTGCCAGCAGCCGGGGGATCGGGGAGCTGTTTTTT
.	TRBV27	TRBJ1-2	.	CASIIWRRYYGYTF	TGTGCCAGCATTATCTGGAGGCGGTACTATGGCTACACCTTC
.	TRBV25-1	TRBJ1-2	.	CASSGPIPSYGYTF	TGTGCCAGCAGTGGACCGATACCTAGCTATGGCTACACCTTC
.	TRBV7-9	TRBJ1-2	.	CASSRDTNYGYTF	TGTGCCAGCAGCCGGGACACAAATTATGGCTACACCTTC
TRBD1	TRBV5-1	TRBJ2-1	.	CASSPIAGGFRDEQFF	TGCGCCAGCAGCCCAATCGCAGGGGGCTTTAGAGATGAGCAGTTCTTC
TRBD2	TRBV7-9	TRBJ2-3	.	CASSLGGLAGGGDTQYF	TGTGCCAGCAGCCTAGGAGGACTAGCGGGAGGGGGAGATACGCAGTATTTT
.	TRBV9	TRBJ2-2	.	CASSVVPGGGSGELFF	TGTGCCAGCAGCGTAGTTCCGGGGGGCGGAAGCGGGGAGCTGTTTTTT
.	TRBV7-9	TRBJ1-1	once	CASSSSGAEAFF	TGTGCCAGCAGCTCGTCAGGGGCTGAAGCTTTCTTT
.	TRBV10-3	TRBJ1-3	.	CAIKSDTSGNTIYF	TGTGCCATCAAGTCGGACACTTCTGGAAACACCATATATTTT
TRBD1	TRBV7-2	TRBJ1-2	few	CASREDRGRWYGYTF	TGTGCCAGCAGGGAAGACAGGGGGCGGTGGTATGGCTACACCTTC
.	TRBV24-1	TRBJ1-4	.	CATSESSGEKLFF	TGTGCCACCAGTGAGTCCTCGGGGGAAAAACTGTTTTTT
.	TRBV11-3	TRBJ1-6	.	CASSLDHSGHRPSPLHF	TGTGCCAGCAGCTTAGATCATTCGGGACACCGACCCTCACCCCTCCACTTT
.	TRBV7-9	TRBJ1-1	.	CASSKTGTGGTEAFF	TGTGCCAGCAGCAAAACCGGGACTGGGGGCACTGAAGCTTTCTTT
.	TRBV11-2	TRBJ1-1	.	CASSLGQDTEAFF	TGTGCCAGCAGCTTGGGCCAGGACACTGAAGCTTTCTTT
.	TRBV2	TRBJ1-1	.	CASRGHRAFF	TGTGCCAGCAGGGGACACCGCGCTTTCTTT
TRBD2	TRBV28	TRBJ2-1	once	CASSYALAGVDEQFF	TGTGCCAGCAGTTACGCGTTAGCGGGAGTCGATGAGCAGTTCTTC
.	TRBV7-9	TRBJ1-5	.	CASSQGGGVDQHF	TGTGCCAGCAGCCAGGGAGGTGGAGTAGACCAGCATTTT
.	TRBV5-1	TRBJ1-6	.	CASSSSSYNSPLHF	TGCGCCAGCAGCTCGAGCTCCTATAATTCACCCCTCCACTTT
TRBD1	TRBV27	TRBJ1-2	.	CASSLRTGGNGYTF	TGTGCCAGCAGTCTAAGGACAGGGGGCAATGGCTACACCTTC
.	TRBV27	TRBJ2-7	.	CASSLAWGAYEQYF	TGTGCCAGCAGTTTAGCCTGGGGGGCCTACGAGCAGTACTTC
TRBD2	TRBV5-5	TRBJ2-5	.	CASSSGVAGGVETQYF	TGTGCCAGCAGCTCCGGGGTAGCGGGGGGCGTTGAGACCCAGTACTTC
TRBD1	TRBV3-1/TRBV3-2	TRBJ1-6	.	CASSSGQGGYPPLHF	TGTGCCAGCAGCTCGGGACAGGGAGGGTATCCACCCCTCCACTTT
TRBD1	TRBV3-1/TRBV3-2	TRBJ1-1	.	CASSPRQGKGGTEAFF	TGTGCCAGCAGCCCACGACAGGGGAAGGGGGGCACTGAAGCTTTCTTT
.	TRBV13	TRBJ1-1	.	CASSLGTFTEAFF	TGTGCCAGCAGCCTGGGGACATTCACTGAAGCTTTCTTT
TRBD1	TRBV25-1	TRBJ2-7	.	CASSVTGGNEQYF	TGTGCCAGCAGTGTGACAGGGGGGAACGAGCAGTACTTC
.	TRBV28	TRBJ1-2	.	CASSLSRLGYTF	TGTGCCAGCAGTTTATCCCGACTTGGCTACACCTTC
TRBD1	TRBV24-1	TRBJ2-5	.	CATSDPAGTGDGETQYF	TGTGCCACCAGTGACCCAGCCGGGACAGGGGATGGGGAGACCCAGTACTTC
.	TRBV11-2	TRBJ1-2	once	CASTRSGGYYGYTF	TGTGCCAGCACACGCTCGGGGGGGTACTATGGCTACACCTTC
.	TRBV21-1	TRBJ1-5	.	CASSSRRLESYQPQHF	TGTGCCAGCAGCTCAAGGAGGCTGGAGTCGTATCAGCCCCAGCATTTT
TRBD2	TRBV28	TRBJ2-1	.	CASRPGTSGGYNEQFF	TGTGCCAGCAGGCCTGGGACTAGCGGGGGCTACAATGAGCAGTTCTTC
.	TRBV4-2	TRBJ2-7	many	CASSQDQGTAYEQYF	TGTGCCAGCAGCCAAGATCAGGGGACGGCCTACGAGCAGTACTTC
TRBD1	TRBV18	TRBJ1-1	.	CASSRQGSNTEAFF	TGTGCCAGCTCACGACAGGGGTCGAACACTGAAGCTTTCTTT
.	TRBV5-1	TRBJ2-1	.	CASSLVAGSSYNEQFF	TGCGCCAGCAGCTTGGTTGCGGGAAGCTCCTACAATGAGCAGTTCTTC